This T cell receptor beta chain came from a study of cytomegalovirus exposure and HLA in healthy donors. Whole-study findings and limits: In a later analysis, HLA-C alleles had the fewest associated TCRs, DRB1 alleles the most.

V lost 5 bases, J lost 4 bases, and 9 bases stayed unmatched. The CDR3 is 16 amino acids. Per the germline V gene, CDR1 is SEHNR and CDR2 is FQNEAQ (reference sequence). Worth noting for this clone: The antigen is unknown.

Primers included in the PCR were 60 Vbeta and 13 Jbeta primers. The protocol was immunoSEQ multiplex PCR, while the TCRdb copy is restricted to in-frame clones and leaves out a portion. The sample holds around 140,000 clones, 85% to 90% seen once. The sample comprised PBMCs. The chain uses TRBV7-9 and TRBJ2-1, with 9 bases that match TRBD2. This sequence originates from a woman in her 30s in good health and CMV-seronegative. The CDR3 spells CASSGPGTSRYNEQFF. CDR3 nucleotides: TGTGCCAGCAGCGGCCCCGGGACTAGCCGGTACAATGAGCAGTTCTTC. The full variable domain, completed using reference TRBV7-9 and TRBJ2-1, is DTGVSQNPRHKITKRGQNVTFRCDPISEHNRLYWYRQTLGQGPEFLTYFQNEAQLEKSRLLSDRFSAERPKGSFSTLEIQRTEQGDSAMYLCASSGPGTSRYNEQFFGPGTRLTVL.